This entry lists 5 T cell receptor beta chains sequenced from one sample in a study of blood T cells in healthy people across ages. The second PCR ran 7 to 11 cycles with a sample-barcoded 5' primer and J-beta primers. TCRdb reprocessed the 5' RACE reads via MiXCR and lists one record per CDR3 protein. The table shows about 1,500,000 distinct CDR3 sequences, with 35% to 45% occurring only once. The sequencing sample was made of blood. These receptors were obtained from a woman younger than 30 in good health.

This clonotype came up a few times. V and J are TRBV9 and TRBJ2-1; 14 bases line up with TRBD2. CDR3 length: 17 amino acids. Trimming took 9 bases from V and 1 from J; bases not matched to a gene: 9. The germline gives CDR1 SGDLS, CDR2 YYNGEE. The CDR3 protein is CAIPGLAGERSYNEQFF. The CDR3 DNA reads TGTGCCATCCCGGGACTAGCGGGAGAAAGGTCCTACAATGAGCAGTTCTTC. The whole variable domain, filled in from reference TRBV9 and TRBJ2-1, reads DSGVTQTPKHLITATGQRVTLRCSPRSGDLSVYWYQQSLDQGLQFLIQYYNGEERAKGNILERFSAQQFPDLHSELNLSSLELGDSALYFCAIPGLAGERSYNEQFFGPGTRLTVL.

This clonotype was observed a handful of times. The chain couples TRBV6-2 or TRBV6-3 to TRBJ2-7; TRBD1 aligns across 7 bases. V trimming: 6 bases; J trimming: 1 base; junction bases outside the gene matches: 6. The CDR3 runs to 14 residues. Germline CDR1 and CDR2: MNHEY and SVGEGT. The CDR3 nucleotides read TGTGCCAGCAGATCCCCAGGGGGTTCCTACGAGCAGTACTTC. Translation gives CASRSPGGSYEQYF.

A few counts support this clonotype. The chain links TRBV9 to TRBJ2-1; 10 bases align to TRBD2. With 1 base clipped from V and 9 bases from J, the junction kept 10 bases outside the gene matches. The CDR3 loop spans 16 amino acids. Germline V CDR1 and CDR2: SGDLS, YYNGEE. CDR3 coding DNA: TGTGCCAGCAGCGTACTGAGCGGGGGGGCCGGTAGTGAGCAGTTCTTC. It specifies CASSVLSGGAGSEQFF.

The chain has TRBV6-2 or TRBV6-3 and TRBJ2-7; D possibly corresponds to TRBD2 (6 bases). This CDR3 comprises 14 residues. The germline gives CDR1 MNHEY, CDR2 SVGEGT. The V end lost 11 bases, the J end lost 0 bases, and 17 bases lay between the germline ends. This CDR3 is CAGEPGLSSYEQYF. The DNA for the CDR3 is TGTGCCGGCGAACCCGGACTAAGCTCCTACGAGCAGTACTTC.

This clonotype has only one observation. The chain uses TRBV11-3 and TRBJ2-1, with D perhaps matching TRBD1 or TRBD2 (7 bases each). With the DNA end fitting TRBJ2-7 better, the J assignment may be wrong. The germline V gene encodes CDR1 SGHNT and CDR2 YENEEA. The CDR3 totals 15 residues. CDR3 coding DNA: TGTGCCAGCAGCAGGGGGCTAGCGGCATACAATGAGCAGTACTTC. Protein sequence: CASSRGLAAYNEQYF.